These 32 T cell receptor beta chains share one sample of origin, sequenced in a study (dated by TCRdb to about 2015). CD4+CD25+CD127-/low cells were isolated as Tregs. The library was generated by 5' RACE. Sequenced on an Illumina MiSeq. The raw public reads went through TCRdb reprocessing: fastp at Q25, MiXCR clone calling, in-frame beta chains kept. Entries are consolidated by CDR3 protein sequence, retaining the most common genes and DNA. The sample yields roughly 45,000 distinct CDR3 sequences; roughly 23% were counted once. The ten largest clones take up about 4.5% of the sample. Input material: Tregs sorted from a lymph node. Receptor source: a female donor with breast cancer.

The chain links TRBV5-4 to TRBJ2-3; D gene ambiguous. Trimming cost V 3 bases and J 0 bases, with 11 bases left between them. CDR1 SGHNT and CDR2 YYREEE come from the germline V gene (reference sequence). The CDR3 contains 15 residues. CDR3 loop: CASSSDPLSTDTQYF. The CDR3 coding sequence is TGTGCCAGCAGCTCGGACCCTTTAAGCACAGATACGCAGTATTTT.

This sequence joins TRBV4-2 and TRBJ2-3; 9 nucleotides match TRBD2. From germline, CDR1 is LGHNA and CDR2 YNFKEQ. V shed 0 bases, J shed 2 bases, and the junction held 9 bases outside the gene matches. This CDR3 is 18 amino acids long. The CDR3 spells CASSQESIAGVDTDTQYF. The CDR3 bases are TGTGCCAGCAGCCAAGAATCGATAGCGGGAGTGGACACAGATACGCAGTATTTT.

The table lists this clonotype with a few counts. The chain is built from TRBV5-1 and TRBJ2-7; D tentatively reads TRBD1 or TRBD2 (6 bases each). Looked up from germline, CDR1 is SGHRS and CDR2 is YFSETQ. The length of the CDR3 is 16 residues. Trimming shortened V by 4 bases and J by 2 bases, and 19 bases separated the two germline ends. The CDR3 loop is CASSPDEGGVTYEQYF. In nucleotides, the CDR3 is TGCGCCAGCAGCCCCGATGAGGGGGGCGTTACCTACGAGCAGTACTTC. Based on the CDR3 plus reference TRBV5-1 and TRBJ2-7, the full variable domain is KAGVTQTPRYLIKTRGQQVTLSCSPISGHRSVSWYQQTPGQGLQFLFEYFSETQRNKGNFPGRFSGRQFSNSRSEMNVSTLELGDSALYLCASSPDEGGVTYEQYFGPGTRLTVT.

This clonotype occurred many times. The chain links TRBV5-1 to TRBJ2-1, with 9 bases lining up with TRBD2. The CDR3 spans 15 residues. Germline values: CDR1 SGHRS, CDR2 YFSETQ. V was pared by 0 bases and J by 7 bases, with 5 bases of the junction left unmatched. CDR3 amino acids: CASSLDGSGSNEQFF. CDR3 DNA: TGCGCCAGCAGCTTGGATGGTAGCGGGAGTAATGAGCAGTTCTTC.

This clonotype was observed a single time. This may arise from a read error, as a much more abundant clone is one base away. The chain uses TRBV12-3 or TRBV12-4 and TRBJ1-2; no clear D gene. Trimming pared 11 bases from V and 4 bases from J, leaving 23 bases between. The CDR3 length is 15 residues. DNA for the CDR3: TGTGCCGGCTGGGGTGCGGGAAAGAATAGCTATGGCTACACCTTC. Residues: CAGWGAGKNSYGYTF.

This clonotype was observed a handful of times. This chain links TRBV7-2 with TRBJ1-6; D ambiguous. The CDR3 sequence is 14 residues long. V dropped 5 bases and J dropped 7 bases, with 12 bases sitting between them. Germline V gives CDR1 SGHTA, CDR2 FQGNSA. As DNA, the CDR3 is TGTGCCAGCAGCCCACAGCTCGCGAATTCACCCCTCCACTTT. This sequence encodes CASSPQLANSPLHF.

About this clonotype itself: It may be a read error: a sequence one base away is much more abundant. The conserved final phenylalanine or tryptophan is absent from the CDR3, which likely points to a read error. V gene TRBV29-1 combines with J gene TRBJ1-3, with unresolved D. Germline V gene lookup returns CDR1 SQVTM and CDR2 ANQGSEA. The CDR3 totals 14 residues. V lost 4 bases to trimming and J lost 3 bases, with 13 bases between them. CDR3 sequence: CSVVWVSGGNTIYL. The CDR3 DNA reads TGCAGCGTTGTTTGGGTTAGTGGTGGAAACACCATATATCTT.

For this clonotype: It may be a read error: a sequence one base away is much more abundant. The CDR3 does not close with the conserved phenylalanine or tryptophan, likely indicating a read error. The gene calls are TRBV12-3 or TRBV12-4 and TRBJ1-4; 7 positions agree with TRBD1. The V and J ends lost 8 bases and 8 bases, in that order; junction bases with no gene match: 8. The CDR3 consists of 13 residues. CDR3 residues: CASYRQGVEKLFL. The DNA of the CDR3 is TGTGCCAGCTACAGACAGGGAGTGGAAAAACTGTTTTTG.

CDR3 in DNA: TGTGCCAGCAGTGACGGACACTGGCAAGAGACCCAGTACTTC. Its protein is CASSDGHWQETQYF. The chain has TRBV6-1 and TRBJ2-5, with D possibly being TRBD1 (5 bases). Trimming stripped 3 bases from V and 2 bases from J, with 10 bases between. Germline loops: CDR1 MNHNS, CDR2 SASEGT. The CDR3 is made up of 14 amino acids.

The chain recombines TRBV6-1 with TRBJ1-5; maybe TRBD1 (6 bases). Trimming shortened V by 2 bases and J by 7 bases, and 12 bases separated the two germline ends. The CDR3 has 14 amino acids. Germline CDR1 MNHNS, CDR2 SASEGT. The CDR3 region is CASSERWGHQPQHF. As DNA, the CDR3 is TGTGCCAGCAGTGAACGTTGGGGGCACCAGCCCCAGCATTTT.

This clonotype has only a few counts. The chain combines TRBV29-1 with TRBJ1-1; 8 nucleotides agree with TRBD1. The V segment lost 5 bases and the J segment 6 bases; nucleotides outside the gene matches: 14. The CDR3 has 15 residues. Looked up from germline, CDR1 is SQVTM and CDR2 is ANQGSEA. For the CDR3, the DNA is TGCAGCGTTACCGGACAGGGACCCATTTTCGCTGAAGCTTTCTTT. Its protein is CSVTGQGPIFAEAFF. The full variable domain, in which reference TRBV29-1 and TRBJ1-1 provide the parts outside the CDR3, is SAVISQKPSRDICQRGTSLTIQCQVDSQVTMMFWYRQQPGQSLTLIATANQGSEATYESGFVIDKFPISRPNLTFSTLTVSNMSPEDSSIYLCSVTGQGPIFAEAFFGQGTRLTVV.

This clonotype has at least ten counts. CDR3 bases: TGTGCCAGCAGTTCCCTGACATACATACAAGAGACCCAGTACTTC. Protein sequence: CASSSLTYIQETQYF. V gene TRBV28 combines with J gene TRBJ2-5; D remains unclear. The CDR3 is 15 residues long. Germline V lookup: CDR1 MDHEN, CDR2 SYDVKM. The germline V and J ends were trimmed by 4 bases and 2 bases, with 14 bases remaining between them. Complete variable domain (other parts from reference TRBV28 and TRBJ2-5): DVKVTQSSRYLVKRTGEKVFLECVQDMDHENMFWYRQDPGLGLRLIYFSYDVKMKEKGDIPEGYSVSREKKERFSLILESASTNQTSMYLCASSSLTYIQETQYFGPGTRLLVL.

The chain recombines TRBV7-9 with TRBJ2-7; TRBD2 matches at 10 bases. The CDR3 runs to 15 residues. CDR1 is SEHNR and CDR2 is FQNEAQ in the germline V gene (reference sequence). V dropped 5 bases and J dropped 3; count of bases not matched to a gene: 7. The CDR3 DNA is TGTGCCAGCAGCCCCGGGACTAGCGAAAACTACGAGCAGTACTTC. Its protein product is CASSPGTSENYEQYF. The full variable domain, in which reference TRBV7-9 and TRBJ2-7 provide the parts outside the CDR3, is DTGVSQNPRHKITKRGQNVTFRCDPISEHNRLYWYRQTLGQGPEFLTYFQNEAQLEKSRLLSDRFSAERPKGSFSTLEIQRTEQGDSAMYLCASSPGTSENYEQYFGPGTRLTVT.

This clonotype was seen at least ten times. The CDR3 region is CSAGGRQTNQPQHF. CDR3 nucleotides: TGCAGTGCTGGGGGCCGACAGACAAATCAGCCCCAGCATTTT. The chain links TRBV20-1 to TRBJ1-5; TRBD1 is a possible D gene (6 bases). The CDR3 extends over 14 amino acids. CDR1 is DFQATT, CDR2 SNEGSKA, per germline (reference sequence). Trimming took 5 bases from V and 4 from J, leaving 15 bases between them.

The table lists this clonotype with many counts. V gene TRBV6-5 combines with J gene TRBJ2-7; 7 bases line up with TRBD2. CDR1 and CDR2 from the germline V gene are MNHEY and SVGAGI. After removal of 6 bases from V and 3 bases from J, the junction contained 17 bases not matched to a gene. The length of the CDR3 is 17 residues. The CDR3 sequence: CASSPGLGEGPRYEQYF. The CDR3, as DNA: TGTGCCAGCAGCCCAGGGCTTGGGGAGGGGCCCCGCTACGAGCAGTACTTC.

Of note for this clonotype: This sequence may be a read error, since a much larger clone differs from it by one base. The chain is built from TRBV5-1 and TRBJ2-7, with 14 bases that match TRBD2. The germline V gene has CDR1 SGHRS and CDR2 YFSETQ. The CDR3 loop spans 17 amino acids. DNA of the CDR3: TGCGCCAGCAGCCAGGGACTAGCGGGAGCAAGTCTCTACGAGCGGTACTTC. Translated: CASSQGLAGASLYERYF.

The chain links TRBV6-6 to TRBJ2-4; D assignment may be TRBD1 or TRBD2 (5 bases each). V lost 8 bases and J 6 bases, leaving 8 bases between the germline ends. The germline gives CDR1 MNHNY, CDR2 SVGAGI (reference sequence). The length of the CDR3 is 11 residues. The CDR3 DNA follows: TGTGCCAGCCGGGACCCAAACATTCAGTACTTC. It is translated as CASRDPNIQYF.

This chain joins TRBV7-6 and TRBJ2-1; weak D call: TRBD2 (6 bases). The CDR3 loop spans 18 amino acids. CDR1 and CDR2 (germline): SGHVS, FNYEAQ. V was cut by 1 base and J by 0 bases, with 16 bases left in between. CDR3 sequence reads: CASSLEAASASSYNEQFF. CDR3 coding DNA: TGTGCCAGCAGCTTAGAGGCAGCTAGCGCGAGCTCCTACAATGAGCAGTTCTTC. Full variable domain (missing parts from reference TRBV7-6 and TRBJ2-1): GAGVSQSPRYKVTKRGQDVALRCDPISGHVSLYWYRQALGQGPEFLTYFNYEAQQDKSGLPNDRFSAERPEGSISTLTIQRTEQRDSAMYRCASSLEAASASSYNEQFFGPGTRLTVL.

This clonotype appeared many times. This chain links TRBV7-2 with TRBJ2-1; maybe TRBD2 (6 bases). The germline V gene encodes CDR1 SGHTA and CDR2 FQGNSA. The CDR3 sequence is 15 residues long. Deletions cut 3 bases from V and 3 bases from J, with 12 bases between. The CDR3 reads CASSLAGPFYNEQFF. CDR3 in DNA: TGTGCCAGCAGCTTGGCGGGGCCCTTCTACAATGAGCAGTTCTTC.

There are many counts of this clonotype. The V call is TRBV10-3, the J call TRBJ2-2; the D gene is possibly TRBD1 (5 bases). The CDR3 is 13 amino acids. Trimming pared 8 bases from V and 4 bases from J, leaving 11 bases between. CDR1 and CDR2 from the germline V gene are ENHRY and SYGVKD. The DNA for the CDR3 is TGTGCCATCGGGGCCCAACTCACCGGGGAGCTGTTTTTT. Its translation: CAIGAQLTGELFF.

This clonotype was observed a handful of times. The gene calls are TRBV24-1 and TRBJ2-1; TRBD2 might be the D (5 bases). Trimming stripped 9 bases from V and 7 bases from J, with 9 bases between. This CDR3 is built from 11 residues. Germline V lookup: CDR1 KGHDR, CDR2 SFDVKD. The CDR3 loop is CATESGNEQFF. The CDR3 DNA is TGTGCCACCGAGAGCGGAAATGAGCAGTTCTTC.

In its sample, this clonotype was seen many times. V and J are TRBV20-1 and TRBJ2-4, with 9 bases aligning to TRBD1. The CDR3 extends over 15 amino acids. The germline CDR1 and CDR2 sequences are DFQATT and SNEGSKA (reference sequence). V shed 6 bases, J shed 3 bases, and the junction held 9 bases outside the gene matches. This chain's CDR3 is CSAGPGTGNKNIQYF. CDR3 DNA: TGCAGTGCCGGGCCTGGGACAGGGAACAAAAACATTCAGTACTTC.

This clonotype occurred many times. The chain recombines TRBV6-1 with TRBJ2-3, with TRBD2 identical over 9 bases. This CDR3 has 13 amino acids. J was trimmed by 9 bases and V by 0 bases; bases with no gene match: 1. Germline values: CDR1 MNHNS, CDR2 SASEGT. The CDR3 region is CASSEARGGTQYF. The CDR3 region has the DNA TGTGCCAGCAGTGAAGCGCGGGGGGGGACGCAGTATTTT.

This clonotype came up a few times. This rearrangement joins TRBV12-3 or TRBV12-4 to TRBJ1-2, with D hard to call. The CDR3 extends over 13 amino acids. V was cut by 5 bases and J by 4 bases, with 11 bases left in between. CDR3 sequence reads: CASSPQASYGYTF. The CDR3 coding sequence is TGTGCCAGCAGTCCTCAGGCCTCCTATGGCTACACCTTC.

This clonotype came up many times. The chain couples TRBV7-3 to TRBJ2-3; TRBD2 is a possible D gene (6 bases). The germline CDR1 and CDR2 sequences are SGHTA and FQGTGA. This CDR3 has 13 amino acids. With 5 bases removed from V and 5 bases from J, the gap between germline ends came to 11 bases. The CDR3 region has the DNA TGTGCCAGCAGCCGGAGGGATAGAGATACGCAGTATTTT. This encodes CASSRRDRDTQYF.

The chain joins TRBV7-8 to TRBJ2-7, with D possibly called TRBD1 or TRBD2 (6 bases each). The CDR3 consists of 15 residues. Germline CDR1 SGHVS, CDR2 FQNEAQ. The V end lost 0 bases, the J end lost 6 bases, and 15 bases lay between the germline ends. The CDR3 spells CASSLAGGINGEQYF. CDR3 nucleotides: TGTGCCAGCAGCTTAGCAGGGGGGATAAATGGCGAGCAGTACTTC.

In this sample, this clonotype turned up many times. The chain joins TRBV2 to TRBJ1-3; 10 bases line up with TRBD1. Unmatched junction bases numbered 7, after V lost 6 bases and J lost 8 bases. The CDR3 extends over 14 amino acids. The germline gives CDR1 SNHLY, CDR2 FYNNEI. The CDR3 DNA sequence: TGTGCCAGCAGCCTGGACAGGGGGGGTGACACCATATATTTT. Translated, it gives CASSLDRGGDTIYF.

This clonotype was seen repeatedly, ten times or more. This chain connects TRBV4-1 to TRBJ1-4; 9 bases align to TRBD1. The V segment lost 2 bases and the J segment 8 bases; nucleotides outside the gene matches: 6. CDR1 and CDR2 (germline): MGHRA, YSYEKL. CDR3 length equals 15 residues. CDR3 nucleotides: TGCGCCAGCAGCCAAAAAGGGACAGGGTACGAAAAACTGTTTTTT. Residues: CASSQKGTGYEKLFF.

This clonotype appeared a single time. V and J are TRBV4-1 and TRBJ1-6; a possible D gene is TRBD1 (5 bases). V lost 7 bases and J 10 bases, leaving 20 bases between the germline ends. The CDR3 spans 15 residues. The germline CDR1 and CDR2 sequences are MGHRA and YSYEKL. The CDR3 reads CASTQSGGSRSPLHF. Here the CDR3 DNA reads TGCGCCAGCACCCAGAGCGGGGGGTCGAGGTCACCCCTCCACTTT.

This clonotype was counted many times. Germline and junction disagree at one end, which may indicate a read error. The V gene is TRBV2, the J gene TRBJ2-1; TRBD2 is a possible D gene (5 bases). CDR3 length equals 10 residues. CDR1 SNHLY and CDR2 FYNNEI come from the germline V gene. The CDR3 nucleotides read TGTGCCAGCGGAGGCAATCAGCAGTTCTTC. The encoded protein is CASGGNQQFF.

This chain joins TRBV7-8 and TRBJ2-1; possible D gene TRBD2, 6 bases. CDR3 length equals 17 residues. Germline loops: CDR1 SGHVS, CDR2 FQNEAQ. Trimming cost V 2 bases and J 0 bases, with 14 bases left between them. The CDR3 is CASSLWRGRSSYNEQFF. CDR3 coding DNA: TGTGCCAGCAGCTTATGGCGGGGCAGGAGCTCCTACAATGAGCAGTTCTTC.

This clonotype was found a few times. The chain employs TRBV20-1 and TRBJ1-5; 8 nucleotides line up with TRBD1. Germline-derived CDR1 and CDR2 are DFQATT and SNEGSKA (reference sequence). The V gene end was trimmed by 6 bases and the J gene end by 11 bases; junction bases not matched to a gene: 6. The CDR3 loop spans 11 amino acids. Here the CDR3 DNA reads TGCAGTGCCGAGGACAGGGAGGCCCAGCATTTT. It specifies CSAEDREAQHF.